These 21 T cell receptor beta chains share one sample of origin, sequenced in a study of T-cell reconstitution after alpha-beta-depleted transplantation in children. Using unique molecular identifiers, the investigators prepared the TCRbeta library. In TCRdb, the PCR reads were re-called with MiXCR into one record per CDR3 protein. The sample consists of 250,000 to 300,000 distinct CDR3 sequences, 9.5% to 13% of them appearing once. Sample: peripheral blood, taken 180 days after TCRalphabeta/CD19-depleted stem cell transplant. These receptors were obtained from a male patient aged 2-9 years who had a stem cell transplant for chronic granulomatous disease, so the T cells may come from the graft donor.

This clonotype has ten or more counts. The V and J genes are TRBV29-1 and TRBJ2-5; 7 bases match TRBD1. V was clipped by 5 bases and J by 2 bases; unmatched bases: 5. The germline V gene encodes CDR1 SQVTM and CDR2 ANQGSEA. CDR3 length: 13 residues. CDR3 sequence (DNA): TGCAGCGTTAAGGGACAGCTTCAAGAGACCCAGTACTTC. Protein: CSVKGQLQETQYF.

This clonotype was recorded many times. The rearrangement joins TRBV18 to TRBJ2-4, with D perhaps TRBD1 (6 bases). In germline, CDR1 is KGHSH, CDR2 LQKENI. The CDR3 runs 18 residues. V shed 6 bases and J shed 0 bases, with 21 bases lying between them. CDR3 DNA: TGTGCCAGCTCTCGCCGGGACAAGTTCCTTCTAGCCAAAAACATTCAGTACTTC. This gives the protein CASSRRDKFLLAKNIQYF.

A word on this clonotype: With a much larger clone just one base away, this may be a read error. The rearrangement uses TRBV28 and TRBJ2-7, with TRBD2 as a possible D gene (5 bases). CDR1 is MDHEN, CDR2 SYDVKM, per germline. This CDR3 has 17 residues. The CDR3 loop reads CASSLGAELAITYEQSF. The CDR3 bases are TGTGCCAGCAGTTTAGGAGCGGAGCTAGCTATAACCTACGAGCAGTCCTTC.

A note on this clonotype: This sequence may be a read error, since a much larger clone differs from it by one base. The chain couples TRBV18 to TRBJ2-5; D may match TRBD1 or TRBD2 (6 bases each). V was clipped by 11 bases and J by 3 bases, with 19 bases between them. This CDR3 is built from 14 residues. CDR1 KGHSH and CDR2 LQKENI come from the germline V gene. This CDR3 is CAGHPSGGEETQYF. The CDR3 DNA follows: TGTGCCGGTCACCCATCCGGGGGCGAAGAGACCCAGTACTTC.

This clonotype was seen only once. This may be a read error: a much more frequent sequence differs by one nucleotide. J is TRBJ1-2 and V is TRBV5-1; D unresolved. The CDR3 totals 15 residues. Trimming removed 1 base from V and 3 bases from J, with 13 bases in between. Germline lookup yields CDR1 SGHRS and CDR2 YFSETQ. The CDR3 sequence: CASSLSGIEDYGYTF. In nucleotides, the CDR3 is TGCGCCAGCAGCTTGAGCGGTATAGAAGACTATGGCTACACCTTC.

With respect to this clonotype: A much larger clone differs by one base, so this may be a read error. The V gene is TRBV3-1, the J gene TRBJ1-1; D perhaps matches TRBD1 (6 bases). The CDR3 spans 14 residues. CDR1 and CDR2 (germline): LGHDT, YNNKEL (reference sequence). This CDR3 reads CASSRLFGGAEALF. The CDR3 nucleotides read TGTGCCAGCAGCCGCCTTTTTGGGGGCGCTGAAGCTCTCTTT. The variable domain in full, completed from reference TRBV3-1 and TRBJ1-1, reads DTAVSQTPKYLVTQMGNDKSIKCEQNLGHDTMYWYKQDSKKFLKIMFSYNNKELIINETVPNRFSPKSPDKAHLNLHINSLELGDSAVYFCASSRLFGGAEALFGQGTRLTVV.

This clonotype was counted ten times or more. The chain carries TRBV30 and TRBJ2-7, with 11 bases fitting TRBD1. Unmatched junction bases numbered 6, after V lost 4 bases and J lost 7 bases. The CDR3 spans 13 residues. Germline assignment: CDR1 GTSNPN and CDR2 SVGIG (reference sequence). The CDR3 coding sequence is TGTGCCTGGAACCCCGGGACAGGGGGTGAGCAGTACTTC. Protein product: CAWNPGTGGEQYF.

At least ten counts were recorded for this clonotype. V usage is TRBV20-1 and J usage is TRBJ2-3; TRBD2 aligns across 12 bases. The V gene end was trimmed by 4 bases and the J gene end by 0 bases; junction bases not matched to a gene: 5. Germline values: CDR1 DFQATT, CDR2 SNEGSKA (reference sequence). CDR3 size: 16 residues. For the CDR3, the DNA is TGCAGTGCTATCAAAGGGACTAGCGGGAGCACAGATACGCAGTATTTT. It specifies CSAIKGTSGSTDTQYF.

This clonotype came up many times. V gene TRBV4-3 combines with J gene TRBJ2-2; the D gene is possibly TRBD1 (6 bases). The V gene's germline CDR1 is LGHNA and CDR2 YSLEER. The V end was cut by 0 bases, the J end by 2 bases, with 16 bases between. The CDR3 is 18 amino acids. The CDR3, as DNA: TGCGCCAGCAGCCAAGAACATCCGGGGACACTTAACACCGGGGAGCTGTTTTTT. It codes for CASSQEHPGTLNTGELFF.

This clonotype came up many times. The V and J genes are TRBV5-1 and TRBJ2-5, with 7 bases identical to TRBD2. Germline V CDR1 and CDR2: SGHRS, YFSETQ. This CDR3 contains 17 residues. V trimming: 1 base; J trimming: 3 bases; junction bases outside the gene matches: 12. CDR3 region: CASSLYPLGLAEETQYF. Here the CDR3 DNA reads TGCGCCAGCAGCTTGTACCCTCTGGGCCTAGCGGAAGAGACCCAGTACTTC.

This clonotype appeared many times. This chain's CDR3 is CASSQDPGNSGNTIYF. The CDR3 DNA is TGCGCCAGCAGCCAGGATCCCGGTAACTCTGGAAACACCATATATTTT. The chain joins TRBV4-3 to TRBJ1-3; D call uncertain. The CDR3 extends over 16 amino acids. Germline V CDR1 and CDR2: LGHNA, YSLEER. V lost 3 bases and J 0 bases, leaving 12 bases between the germline ends.

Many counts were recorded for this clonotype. CDR3 coding DNA: TGTGCCAGCAGCCTTCTCCAGGGACGCGAGCAGTACTTC. Translated: CASSLLQGREQYF. This chain links TRBV7-9 with TRBJ2-7; either TRBD1 or TRBD2 may supply D (5 bases each). The CDR3 is 13 amino acids. V was cut by 5 bases and J by 6 bases, with 14 bases left in between. Germline lookup yields CDR1 SEHNR and CDR2 FQNEAQ (reference sequence).

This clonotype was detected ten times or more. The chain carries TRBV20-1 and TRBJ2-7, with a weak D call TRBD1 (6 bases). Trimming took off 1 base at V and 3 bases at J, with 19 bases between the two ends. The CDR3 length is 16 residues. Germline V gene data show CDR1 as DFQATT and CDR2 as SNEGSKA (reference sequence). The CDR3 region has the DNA TGCAGTGCTAGAGGCTTCCGGGACAAAAATTACTACGAGCAGTACTTC. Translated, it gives CSARGFRDKNYYEQYF.

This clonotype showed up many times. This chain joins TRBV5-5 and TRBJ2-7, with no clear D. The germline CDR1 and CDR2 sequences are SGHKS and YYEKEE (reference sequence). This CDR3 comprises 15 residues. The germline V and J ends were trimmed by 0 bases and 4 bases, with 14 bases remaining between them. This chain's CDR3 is CASSLGLPPTYEQYF. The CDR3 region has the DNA TGTGCCAGCAGCTTGGGACTCCCCCCTACATACGAGCAGTACTTC. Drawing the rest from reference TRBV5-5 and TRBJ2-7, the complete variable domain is DAGVTQSPTHLIKTRGQQVTLRCSPISGHKSVSWYQQVLGQGPQFIFQYYEKEERGRGNFPDRFSARQFPNYSSELNVNALLLGDSALYLCASSLGLPPTYEQYFGPGTRLTVT.

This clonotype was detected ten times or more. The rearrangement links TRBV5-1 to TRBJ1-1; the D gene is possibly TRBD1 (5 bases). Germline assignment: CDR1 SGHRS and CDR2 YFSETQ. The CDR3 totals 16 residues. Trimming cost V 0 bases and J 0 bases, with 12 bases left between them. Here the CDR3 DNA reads TGCGCCAGCAGCTTGGCCCCGGGACGGATGAACACTGAAGCTTTCTTT. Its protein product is CASSLAPGRMNTEAFF.

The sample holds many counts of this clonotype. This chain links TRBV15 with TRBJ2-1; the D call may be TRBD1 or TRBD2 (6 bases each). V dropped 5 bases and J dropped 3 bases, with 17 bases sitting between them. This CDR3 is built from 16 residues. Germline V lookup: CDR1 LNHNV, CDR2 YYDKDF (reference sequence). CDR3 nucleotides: TGTGCCACCAGCCCCGCCGGGGGCAGTCTCTACAATGAGCAGTTCTTC. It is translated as CATSPAGGSLYNEQFF.

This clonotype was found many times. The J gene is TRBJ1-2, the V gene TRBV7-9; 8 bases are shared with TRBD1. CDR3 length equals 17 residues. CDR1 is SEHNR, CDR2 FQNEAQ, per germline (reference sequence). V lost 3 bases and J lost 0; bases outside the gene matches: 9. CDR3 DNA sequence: TGTGCCAGCAGCTTCCGGGGAACAGGGGGATCTAACTATGGCTACACCTTC. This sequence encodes CASSFRGTGGSNYGYTF.

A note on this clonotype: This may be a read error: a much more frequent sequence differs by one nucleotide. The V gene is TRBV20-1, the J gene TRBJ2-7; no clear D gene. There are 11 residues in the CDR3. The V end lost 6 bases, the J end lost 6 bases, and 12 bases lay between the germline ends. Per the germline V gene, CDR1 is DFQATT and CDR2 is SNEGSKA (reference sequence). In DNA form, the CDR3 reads TGCAGTGCCACTCGATCTCCCGAGCAGTACTTC. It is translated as CSATRSPEQYF.

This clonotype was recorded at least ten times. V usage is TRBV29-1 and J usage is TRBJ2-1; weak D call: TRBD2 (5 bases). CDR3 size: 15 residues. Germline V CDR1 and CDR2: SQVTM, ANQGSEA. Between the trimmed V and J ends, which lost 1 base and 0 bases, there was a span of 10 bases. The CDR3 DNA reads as TGCAGCGTTGAAGGGGGAGAGAGCTCCTACAATGAGCAGTTCTTC. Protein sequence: CSVEGGESSYNEQFF.

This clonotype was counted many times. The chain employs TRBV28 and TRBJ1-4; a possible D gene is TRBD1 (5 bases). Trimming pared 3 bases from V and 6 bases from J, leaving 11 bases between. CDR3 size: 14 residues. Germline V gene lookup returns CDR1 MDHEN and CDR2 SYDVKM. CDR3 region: CASSFAGKDEKLFF. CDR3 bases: TGTGCCAGCAGTTTCGCAGGGAAGGATGAAAAACTGTTTTTT.

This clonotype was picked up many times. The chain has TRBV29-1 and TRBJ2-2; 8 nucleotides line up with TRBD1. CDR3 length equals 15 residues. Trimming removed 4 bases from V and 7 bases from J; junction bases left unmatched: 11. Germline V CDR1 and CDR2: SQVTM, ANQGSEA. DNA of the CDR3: TGCAGCGTTGTCCTCGGACAGGGAGGTGTCGGGGAGCTGTTTTTT. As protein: CSVVLGQGGVGELFF.